This T cell receptor (beta chain) was found in a study of cytomegalovirus exposure and HLA in healthy donors. Regarding the study as a whole: Association of a missense DCLRE1C variant with TCR beta V- and J-gene trimming was reported in a later analysis.

Amplification used 60 Vbeta primers and 13 Jbeta primers. Assay: immunoSEQ multiplex PCR; the TCRdb copy retains only in-frame clones and omits some. The sample holds 80,000 to 100,000 clones. Points on this clone: Its antigen is unknown.

V gave up 3 bases and J gave up 0 bases, with 11 bases separating them. This CDR3 has 14 residues. CDR1 is SQVTM and CDR2 is ANQGSEA in the germline V gene. The donors, nominally healthy at sampling, likely had unrecorded immune exposures. The genes are TRBV29-1 and TRBJ1-1, with D maybe TRBD1 (5 bases). Sequences were obtained from PBMCs. This receptor was taken from a man aged 50 or older in good health and CMV-seropositive. The CDR3 spells CSVEGPRVNTEAFF. The CDR3 region has the DNA TGCAGCGTTGAGGGGCCAAGGGTGAACACTGAAGCTTTCTTT.